This is a list of T cell receptor beta chains from one sample in a study of T cells in Graves' hyperthyroidism and ophthalmopathy. TCRdb called the multiplex PCR reads again in MiXCR, with one record for every CDR3 protein. This sample has 600,000 or so distinct CDR3 sequences; about 14% occur once, and the top ten carry more than 6%. Sequencing was done on a sample of blood. The receptor source for this set is a woman aged 18-30 years with Graves' ophthalmopathy. Each CDR3 is given with its conserved first and last residue. The order of the fields is D gene, clone size, V gene, J gene, CDR3 DNA, CDR3 protein. The D gene is left open where the match is weak. Not every row has a clone size; where given, it reads once, few, many or a size class.

>.|many|TRBV7-2|TRBJ2-1
TGTGCCAGCAGCTTAGATGGGGGGCGTAACAACAATGAGCAGTTCTTC
CASSLDGGRNNNEQFF
>.|many|TRBV5-1|TRBJ2-1
TGCGCCAGCAGCTTGTCGAGCGGTATCTACAATGAGCAGTTCTTC
CASSLSSGIYNEQFF
>TRBD2|many|TRBV6-2/TRBV6-3|TRBJ2-2
TGTGCCAGCAGACTTAGCGGGAGTGAGACCGGGGAGCTGTTTTTT
CASRLSGSETGELFF
>.|few|TRBV7-9|TRBJ1-2
TGTGCCAGCAGCTCACCCCTCCAGTCAGGGTCATATAACTATGGCTACACCTTC
CASSSPLQSGSYNYGYTF
>.|many|TRBV2|TRBJ2-3
TGTGCCAGCAGTTCAGAACAGGGCCGCACAGATACGCAGTATTTT
CASSSEQGRTDTQYF
>.|.|TRBV4-1|TRBJ1-2
TGTGCCAGCAGCCAAGATGCCGGGGACTATGGCTACACCTTC
CASSQDAGDYGYTF
>.|many|TRBV28|TRBJ2-1
TGTGCCAGCACAACAGGGAACAATGAGCAGTTCTTC
CASTTGNNEQFF
>.|many|TRBV7-2|TRBJ1-5
TGTGCCAGCAGCCAGGGTCCAGGGAGAGGTAATCAGCCCCAGCATTTT
CASSQGPGRGNQPQHF
>TRBD1|few|TRBV4-2|TRBJ1-1
TGTGCCAGCAGCCTTCAGGACAGGGAGGAAACTGAAGCTTTCTTT
CASSLQDREETEAFF
>.|many|TRBV28|TRBJ2-3
TGTGCCAGCAGTTCAGTCAGGGGTTCTACAGATACGCAGTATTTT
CASSSVRGSTDTQYF
>.|.|TRBV20-1|TRBJ1-4
TGCAGTGCTAGAGCTTACAGGGTTACTAATGAAAAACTGTTTTTT
CSARAYRVTNEKLFF
>.|.|TRBV6-1|TRBJ2-3
TGTGCCAGCAGGCGGGGTTTAATTATTTGGGGGATCCGGAATACGCAGTATTTT
CASRRGLIIWGIRNTQYF
>.|many|TRBV27|TRBJ1-2
TGTGCCAGCAGCCGACAGGACTCTAACTATGGCTACACCTTC
CASSRQDSNYGYTF
>.|many|TRBV6-1|TRBJ2-7
TGTGCCAGCAGTCGGTTGACTAGTCCCGAGCAGTACTTC
CASSRLTSPEQYF
>.|many|TRBV6-1|TRBJ1-2
TGTGCCAGCGGTAGGGACGGCAGACTAGGGGGCTACACCTTC
CASGRDGRLGGYTF
>TRBD1|.|TRBV5-1|TRBJ1-2
TGCGCCAGCAGCTTTCGGGACAGGAACTATGGCTACACCTTC
CASSFRDRNYGYTF
>.|.|TRBV12-3/TRBV12-4|TRBJ2-5
TGTGCCAGCAGTCTGGACAGTTCGGCGACCCAGTACTTC
CASSLDSSATQYF
>.|many|TRBV6-5|TRBJ1-5
TGTGCCAGCAGTTACGGGCAGGGAAGACAGCCCCAGCATTTT
CASSYGQGRQPQHF
>.|many|TRBV7-2|TRBJ2-1
TGTGCCAGCAGCTTAGCGTTTGCTCAGAGCTCCTACAATGAGCAGTTCTTC
CASSLAFAQSSYNEQFF
>.|many|TRBV7-8|TRBJ1-4
TGTGCCAGCAGCCGGACCAAGGCAACTAATGAAAAACTGTTTTTT
CASSRTKATNEKLFF
>.|few|TRBV27|TRBJ2-1
TGTGCCAGCAGTAGGTCTAGGACAGCCGGATACAATGAGCAGTTCTTC
CASSRSRTAGYNEQFF
>.|many|TRBV20-1|TRBJ2-1
TGCAGTGCTAGAGATCGAGAAAACAATGAGCAGTTCTTC
CSARDRENNEQFF
>.|few|TRBV28|TRBJ2-1
TGTGCCAGCAGTTTATCCCCCTCGTGGGGGAGCTCCTACAATGAGCAGTTCTTC
CASSLSPSWGSSYNEQFF